This paragraph reports one T cell receptor beta chain. A few counts support this clonotype. Its antigen has not been determined. No base qualities exist here, and no much larger clone lies one base off it. Based on the germline V gene, the CDR1 and CDR2 sequences are MNHEY and SVGEGT. V drops 5 bases and J drops 2 bases, leaving 4 bases in between. Its CDR3 holds 11 amino acids, cysteine through phenylalanine. CDR3 DNA is the only sequence kept; it has 33 bases, read in frame from the first base. This sample is drawn from a study of T-cell reconstitution after alpha-beta-depleted transplantation in children (TCRdb year 2016). Concerning the study at large: T-cell immune reconstitution after TCRalphabeta/CD19-depleted allogeneic hematopoietic cell transplantation in children was quantitatively tracked in the study by means of TCR repertoire profiling.

Libraries were built with PCR. Instrument on record: Illumina HiSeq 2500. Molecular barcoding was employed in the preparation of TCR libraries, with unique molecular identifiers being used to normalize TCRbeta repertoire quantification. TCRdb applied fastp at Q25 and MiXCR to the public reads, then kept only in-frame beta chains. Each CDR3 protein gets just one entry, which takes the most common genes and DNA from the rows behind it. In all, the sample holds roughly 590,000 distinct CDR3 sequences, and approximately 17% of those were seen once. Together, the top ten hold about 1.1% of the sample. This TCR came from a human donor who donated a stem cell graft to a child with acute myeloid leukemia. Rearrangement joined TRBV6-2 or TRBV6-3 to TRBJ2-7, with the D segment identity uncertain. Sample: PBMCs from the stem cell graft donor, taken from the stem cell graft. The DNA sequence is TGTGCCAGCAGTAAAGCCTACGAGCAGTACTTC. Its protein reads: CASSKAYEQYF.